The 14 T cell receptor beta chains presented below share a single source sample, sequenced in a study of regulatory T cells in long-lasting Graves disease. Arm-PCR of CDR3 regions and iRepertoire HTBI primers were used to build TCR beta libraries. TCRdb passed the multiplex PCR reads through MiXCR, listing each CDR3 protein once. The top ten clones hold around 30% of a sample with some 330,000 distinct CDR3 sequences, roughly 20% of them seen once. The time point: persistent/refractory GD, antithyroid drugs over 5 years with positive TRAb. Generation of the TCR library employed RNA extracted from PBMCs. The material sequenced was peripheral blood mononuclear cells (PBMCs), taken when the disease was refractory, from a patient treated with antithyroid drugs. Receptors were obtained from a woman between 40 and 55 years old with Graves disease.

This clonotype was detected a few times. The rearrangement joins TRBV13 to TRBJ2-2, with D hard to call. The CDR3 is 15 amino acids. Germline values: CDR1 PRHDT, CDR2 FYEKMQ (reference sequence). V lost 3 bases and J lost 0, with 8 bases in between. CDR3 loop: CASSFGSANTGELFF. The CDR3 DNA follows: TGTGCCAGCAGCTTCGGGTCGGCGAACACCGGGGAGCTGTTTTTT.

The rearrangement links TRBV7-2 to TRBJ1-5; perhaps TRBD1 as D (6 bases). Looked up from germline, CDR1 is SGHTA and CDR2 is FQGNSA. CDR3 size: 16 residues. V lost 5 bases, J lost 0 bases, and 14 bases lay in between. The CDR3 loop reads CASSLRGINSNQPQHF. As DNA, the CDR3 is TGTGCCAGCAGCCTCAGGGGAATTAATAGCAATCAGCCCCAGCATTTT. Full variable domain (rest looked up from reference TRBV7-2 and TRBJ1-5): GAGVSQSPSNKVTEKGKDVELRCDPISGHTALYWYRQSLGQGLEFLIYFQGNSAPDKSGLPSDRFSAERTGGSVSTLTIQRTQQEDSAVYLCASSLRGINSNQPQHFGDGTRLSIL.

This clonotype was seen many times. The CDR3 reads CASSELAGPLIYEQYF. The DNA of the CDR3 is TGTGCCAGCAGTGAACTAGCGGGACCCCTTATCTACGAGCAGTACTTC. This chain connects TRBV2 to TRBJ2-7; 9 nucleotides align to TRBD2. There are 16 residues in the CDR3. Germline loops: CDR1 SNHLY, CDR2 FYNNEI. The J segment lost 3 bases and the V segment lost 2 bases, leaving 8 bases of the junction unmatched.

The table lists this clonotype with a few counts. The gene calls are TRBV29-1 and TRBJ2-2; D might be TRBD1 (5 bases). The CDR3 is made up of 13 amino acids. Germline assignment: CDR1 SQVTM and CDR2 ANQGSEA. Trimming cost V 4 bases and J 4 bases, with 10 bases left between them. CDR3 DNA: TGCAGCGTTGGTTGGGGCCCCACCGGGGAGCTGTTTTTT. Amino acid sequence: CSVGWGPTGELFF.

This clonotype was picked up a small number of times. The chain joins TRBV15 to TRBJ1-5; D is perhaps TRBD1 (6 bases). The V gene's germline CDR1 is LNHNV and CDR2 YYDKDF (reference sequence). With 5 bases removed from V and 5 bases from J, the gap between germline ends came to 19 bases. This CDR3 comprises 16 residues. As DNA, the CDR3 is TGTGCCACCAGCGGCAAAGACAGGAGAGGGGATCAGCCCCAGCATTTT. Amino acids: CATSGKDRRGDQPQHF.

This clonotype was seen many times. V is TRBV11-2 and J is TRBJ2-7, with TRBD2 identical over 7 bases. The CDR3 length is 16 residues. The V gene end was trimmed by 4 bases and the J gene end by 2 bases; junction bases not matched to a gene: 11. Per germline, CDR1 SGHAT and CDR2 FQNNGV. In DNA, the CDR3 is TGTGCCAGCAGCTCGCTTGGCGGGAGACCTACCTACGAGCAGTACTTC. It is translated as CASSSLGGRPTYEQYF.

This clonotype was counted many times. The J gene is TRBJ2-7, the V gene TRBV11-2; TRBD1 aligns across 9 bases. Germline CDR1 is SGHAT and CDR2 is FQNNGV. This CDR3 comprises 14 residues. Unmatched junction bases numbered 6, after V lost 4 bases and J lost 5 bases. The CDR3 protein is CASSWDRDYDEQYF. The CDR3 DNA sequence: TGTGCCAGCAGCTGGGACAGGGATTATGACGAGCAGTACTTC.

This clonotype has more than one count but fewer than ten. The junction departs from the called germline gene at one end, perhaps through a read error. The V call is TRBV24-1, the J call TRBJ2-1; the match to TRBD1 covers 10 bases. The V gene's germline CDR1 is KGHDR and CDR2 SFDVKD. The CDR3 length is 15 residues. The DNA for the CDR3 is TGTGCCACCAGTAAGGACAGGGGGGGCTCCAATGAACAGTTCTTC. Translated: CATSKDRGGSNEQFF.

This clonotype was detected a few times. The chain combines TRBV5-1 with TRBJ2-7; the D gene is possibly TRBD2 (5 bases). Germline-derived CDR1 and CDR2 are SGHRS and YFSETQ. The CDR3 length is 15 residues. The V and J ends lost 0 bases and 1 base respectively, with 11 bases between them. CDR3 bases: TGCGCCAGCAGCTTGGGAGCGGATTATTCCTACGAGCAGTACTTC. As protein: CASSLGADYSYEQYF.

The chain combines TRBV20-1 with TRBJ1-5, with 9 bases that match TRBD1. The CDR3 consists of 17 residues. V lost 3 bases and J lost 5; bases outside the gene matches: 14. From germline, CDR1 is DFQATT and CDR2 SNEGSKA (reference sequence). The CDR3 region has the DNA TGCAGTGCTAGCCCTCGACCCGGGACAGGGACCCATCAGCCCCAGCATTTT. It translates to CSASPRPGTGTHQPQHF.

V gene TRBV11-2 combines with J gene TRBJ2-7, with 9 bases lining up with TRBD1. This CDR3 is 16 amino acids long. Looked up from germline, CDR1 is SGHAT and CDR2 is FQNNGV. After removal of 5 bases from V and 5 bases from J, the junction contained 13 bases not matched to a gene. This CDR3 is CASSLKAGQGVDEQYF. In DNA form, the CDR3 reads TGTGCCAGCAGCCTTAAAGCGGGACAGGGTGTCGACGAGCAGTACTTC.

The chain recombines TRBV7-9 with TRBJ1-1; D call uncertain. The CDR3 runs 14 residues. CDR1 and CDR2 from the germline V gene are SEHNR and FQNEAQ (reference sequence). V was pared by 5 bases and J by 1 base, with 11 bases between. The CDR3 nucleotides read TGTGCCAGCAGCCGAAAATCTGGGAACACTGAAGCTTTCTTT. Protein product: CASSRKSGNTEAFF. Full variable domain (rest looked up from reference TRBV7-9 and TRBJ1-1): DTGVSQNPRHKITKRGQNVTFRCDPISEHNRLYWYRQTLGQGPEFLTYFQNEAQLEKSRLLSDRFSAERPKGSFSTLEIQRTEQGDSAMYLCASSRKSGNTEAFFGQGTRLTVV.

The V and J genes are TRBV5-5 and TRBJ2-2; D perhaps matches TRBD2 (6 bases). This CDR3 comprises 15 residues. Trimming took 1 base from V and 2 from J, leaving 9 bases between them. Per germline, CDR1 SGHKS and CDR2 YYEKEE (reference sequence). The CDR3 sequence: CASSLWDLNTGELFF. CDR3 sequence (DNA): TGTGCCAGCAGCTTGTGGGACTTAAACACCGGGGAGCTGTTTTTT.

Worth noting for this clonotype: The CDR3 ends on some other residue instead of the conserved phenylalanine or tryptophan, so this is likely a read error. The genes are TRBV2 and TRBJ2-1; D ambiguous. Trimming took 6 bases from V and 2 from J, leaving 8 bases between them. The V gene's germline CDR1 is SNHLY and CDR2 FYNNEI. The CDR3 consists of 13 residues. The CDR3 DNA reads TGTGCCAGCAGCGGTCCAACCTACAATGAGCAGTTCTCC. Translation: CASSGPTYNEQFS.